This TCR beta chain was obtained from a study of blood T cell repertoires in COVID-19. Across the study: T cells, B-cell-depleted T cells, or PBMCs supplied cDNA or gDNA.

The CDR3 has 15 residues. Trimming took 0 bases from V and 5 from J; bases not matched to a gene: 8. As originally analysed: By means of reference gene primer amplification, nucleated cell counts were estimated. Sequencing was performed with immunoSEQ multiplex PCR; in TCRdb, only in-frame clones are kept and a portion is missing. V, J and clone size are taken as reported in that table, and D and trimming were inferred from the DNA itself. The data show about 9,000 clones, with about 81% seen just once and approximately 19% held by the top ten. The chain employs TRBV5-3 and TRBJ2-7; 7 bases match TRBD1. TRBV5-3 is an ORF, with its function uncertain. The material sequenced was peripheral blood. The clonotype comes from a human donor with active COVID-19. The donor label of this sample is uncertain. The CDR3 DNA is TGTGCCAGAAGCTTGGTAGGGGACAGAGAGGACGAGCAGTACTTC. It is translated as CARSLVGDREDEQYF.